These 4 T cell receptor beta chains were all obtained from the same sample, sequenced in a study of cytomegalovirus exposure and HLA in healthy donors. Vbeta (60) and Jbeta (13) primers were used in the PCR. Some clones are missing from TCRdb's copy, which holds only in-frame ones; the method was immunoSEQ multiplex PCR. The sample lists some 180,000 clones, approximately 80% occurring once. The sequencing input was PBMCs. The receptors derive from a girl under 18 in good health and CMV-seropositive.

This clone showed up just once. This chain uses TRBV6-5 with TRBJ1-1, with a possible D match to TRBD1 (6 bases). CDR1 MNHEY and CDR2 SVGAGI come from the germline V gene. This CDR3 region has 14 residues. V was pared by 5 bases and J by 3 bases, with 13 bases between. DNA of the CDR3: TGTGCCAGCAGTCCAGGGAACAGGGACACTGAAGCTTTCTTT. Translated, it gives CASSPGNRDTEAFF.

This chain uses TRBV4-3 with TRBJ2-1; 9 positions match TRBD2. CDR1 is LGHNA and CDR2 is YSLEER in the germline V gene. This CDR3 spans 17 amino acids. The V and J ends lost 0 bases and 8 bases, in that order; junction bases with no gene match: 11. CDR3 sequence: CASSQDRAGGPMDEQFF. For the CDR3, the DNA is TGCGCCAGCAGCCAAGATCGGGCGGGAGGGCCTATGGATGAGCAGTTCTTC.

V gene TRBV5-1 combines with J gene TRBJ2-1; D might be TRBD2 (5 bases). Per germline, CDR1 SGHRS and CDR2 YFSETQ. V was pared by 3 bases and J by 6 bases, with 10 bases between. CDR3 length equals 13 residues. CDR3 sequence: CASSSYGVNEQFF. The CDR3 nucleotides read TGCGCCAGCAGCTCCTACGGGGTCAATGAGCAGTTCTTC.

CDR3 coding DNA: TGTGCCATCAGTGGGGGAGGGAATCAGCCCCAGCATTTT. Encoded protein: CAISGGGNQPQHF. The V call is TRBV10-3, the J call TRBJ1-5; no reliable D call. The CDR3 has 13 amino acids. Germline V gene lookup returns CDR1 ENHRY and CDR2 SYGVKD. The germline V and J ends were trimmed by 4 bases and 4 bases, with 8 bases remaining between them.